Described below is a single T cell receptor (beta chain) sequence and its context. This record belongs to a study of cytomegalovirus exposure and HLA in healthy donors. Sequencing was performed with immunoSEQ multiplex PCR; in TCRdb, only in-frame clones are kept and a portion is missing. The repertoire holds approximately 200,000 clones, with 70% to 90% as singletons. The CDR3 spans 17 residues. Trimming at V came to 3 bases and at J to 2 bases, leaving 9 bases not matched to a gene. The V gene's germline CDR1 is KGHSH and CDR2 LQKENI. The receptor was isolated from a woman between 18 and 30 years old in good health and CMV-seronegative. The material sequenced was PBMCs. The chain is built from TRBV18 and TRBJ2-1, with 8 bases fitting TRBD2. For the CDR3, the DNA is TGTGCCAGCTCACCTACTAGGGGTAGCGGGACCTACAATGAGCAGTTCTTC. Its protein is CASSPTRGSGTYNEQFF.